This TCR beta chain derives from a study of naive and memory T cell subsets. The germline V and J ends were trimmed by 0 bases and 1 base, with 3 bases remaining between them. CDR1 is DFQATT, CDR2 SNEGSKA, per germline (reference sequence). The CDR3 is 12 residues long. Both TRBC1 and TRBC2 were covered by a beta constant-region primer of two equimolar oligonucleotides. Four rounds of PCR amplified the ligated cDNA using nested alpha and beta constant-region primers plus SP2. Using its own MiXCR run on the UMI-ligation and nested PCR reads, TCRdb lists one record per CDR3 protein. The profile shows 95,000 to 110,000 distinct CDR3 sequences, around 15% of them singletons. This clonotype was observed at least ten times. The antigen remains undetermined. Alpha and beta libraries were amplified separately from the second PCR onward. Cells stained for CD3, CD4, CD8, CD45RA, CD27 and viability were sorted into four CD45RA/CD27 subsets.

Study observations and caveats: A few larger clonotypes appeared in naive repertoires, especially CD8, possibly memory cells re-expressing CD45RA. From naive to CM, EM and EMRA, diversity decreased and Gini increased. Over 90% of naive TCR sequences appeared only once after error correction, unlike memory subsets.

The receptor was derived from a human donor in good health. Sequenced input: naive CD8+ T cells from blood. The chain uses TRBV20-1 and TRBJ1-1; no clear D. CDR3 residues: CSAREANTEAFF. Here the CDR3 DNA reads TGCAGTGCTAGAGAGGCGAACACTGAAGCTTTCTTT.